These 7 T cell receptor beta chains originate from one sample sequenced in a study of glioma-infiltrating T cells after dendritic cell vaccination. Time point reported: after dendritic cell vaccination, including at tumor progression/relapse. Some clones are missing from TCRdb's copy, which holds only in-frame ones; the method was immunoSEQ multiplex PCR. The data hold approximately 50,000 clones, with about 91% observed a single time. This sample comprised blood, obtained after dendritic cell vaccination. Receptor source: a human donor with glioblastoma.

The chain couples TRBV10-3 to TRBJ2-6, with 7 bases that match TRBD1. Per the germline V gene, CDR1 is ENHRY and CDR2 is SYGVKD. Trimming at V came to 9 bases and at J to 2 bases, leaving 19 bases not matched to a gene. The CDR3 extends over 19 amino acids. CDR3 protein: CAISLLGSLQGAGANVLTF. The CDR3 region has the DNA TGTGCCATTAGCCTTTTGGGATCACTCCAGGGGGCTGGGGCCAACGTCCTGACTTTC.

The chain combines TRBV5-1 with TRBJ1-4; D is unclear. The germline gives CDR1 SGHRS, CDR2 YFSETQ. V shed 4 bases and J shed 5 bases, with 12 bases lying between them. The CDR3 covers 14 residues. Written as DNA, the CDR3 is TGCGCCAGCAGCCCGGAACCGGGAAATGAAAAACTGTTTTTT. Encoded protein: CASSPEPGNEKLFF. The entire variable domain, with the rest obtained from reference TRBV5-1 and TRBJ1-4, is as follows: KAGVTQTPRYLIKTRGQQVTLSCSPISGHRSVSWYQQTPGQGLQFLFEYFSETQRNKGNFPGRFSGRQFSNSRSEMNVSTLELGDSALYLCASSPEPGNEKLFFGSGTQLSVL.

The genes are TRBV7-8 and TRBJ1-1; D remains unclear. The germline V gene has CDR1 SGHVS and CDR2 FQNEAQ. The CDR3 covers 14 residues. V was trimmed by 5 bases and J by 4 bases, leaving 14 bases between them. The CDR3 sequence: CASSHAQASTEAFF. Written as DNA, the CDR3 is TGTGCCAGCAGCCATGCCCAGGCGAGCACTGAAGCTTTCTTT.

As DNA, the CDR3 is TGTGCCAGTACTCCGACAGGGAGAAGGAGTCAGCCCCAGCATTTT. It specifies CASTPTGRRSQPQHF. V usage is TRBV19 and J usage is TRBJ1-5; 7 positions agree with TRBD1. V lost 7 bases, J lost 6 bases, and 12 bases stayed unmatched. Germline V gives CDR1 LNHDA, CDR2 SQIVND (reference sequence). CDR3 length equals 15 residues. Full variable domain (rest looked up from reference TRBV19 and TRBJ1-5): DGGITQSPKYLFRKEGQNVTLSCEQNLNHDAMYWYRQDPGQGLRLIYYSQIVNDFQKGDIAEGYSVSREKKESFPLTVTSAQKNPTAFYLCASTPTGRRSQPQHFGDGTRLSIL.

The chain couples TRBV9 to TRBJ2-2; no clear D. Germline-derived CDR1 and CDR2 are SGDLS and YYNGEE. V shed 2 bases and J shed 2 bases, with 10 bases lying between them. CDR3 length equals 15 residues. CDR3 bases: TGTGCCAGCAGCGTCGACACCACAAACACCGGGGAGCTGTTTTTT. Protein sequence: CASSVDTTNTGELFF.

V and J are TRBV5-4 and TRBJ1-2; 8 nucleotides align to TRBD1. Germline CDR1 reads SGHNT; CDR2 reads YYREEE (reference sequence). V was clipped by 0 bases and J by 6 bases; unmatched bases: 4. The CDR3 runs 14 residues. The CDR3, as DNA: TGTGCCAGCAGCTTGGTGACAGGGGAGGATGGCTACACCTTC. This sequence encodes CASSLVTGEDGYTF.

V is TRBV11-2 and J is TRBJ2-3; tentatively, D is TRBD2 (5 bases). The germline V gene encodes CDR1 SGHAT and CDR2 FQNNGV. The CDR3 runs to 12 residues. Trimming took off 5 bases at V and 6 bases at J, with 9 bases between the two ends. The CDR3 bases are TGTGCCAGCAGCCGGACTTTCGATACGCAGTATTTT. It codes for CASSRTFDTQYF.